This entry lists 32 T cell receptor beta chains sequenced from one sample in a study of blood T cell repertoires in COVID-19. Data came from immunoSEQ multiplex PCR; TCRdb stores just in-frame clones and leaves some out. The sample includes some 210,000 clones, 81% of them seen just once. Sequencing was done on a sample of PBMCs or T cells enriched from blood (not recorded which). The receptor set was obtained from a woman between 45 and 65 years old with acute COVID-19.

The chain joins TRBV6-2 or TRBV6-3 to TRBJ2-7; TRBD2 agrees at 8 bases. Trimming cost V 2 bases and J 4 bases; bases outside gene matches: 4. CDR1 and CDR2 (germline): MNHEY, SVGEGT. The CDR3 has 14 residues. The CDR3 region is CASSYRGGHYEQYF. The CDR3 nucleotides read TGTGCCAGCAGTTACCGGGGGGGCCATTACGAGCAGTACTTC.

J is TRBJ1-5 and V is TRBV19; no clear D. Germline CDR1 is LNHDA and CDR2 is SQIVND (reference sequence). V was shortened by 3 bases and J by 7 bases, with 10 bases between the two germline ends. This CDR3 comprises 13 residues. The CDR3 protein is CASSMAREQPQHF. CDR3 in DNA: TGTGCCAGTAGTATGGCACGGGAGCAGCCCCAGCATTTT.

V is TRBV5-1 and J is TRBJ1-1; 9 bases match TRBD1. The CDR3 loop spans 14 amino acids. Germline V gene data show CDR1 as SGHRS and CDR2 as YFSETQ. V dropped 4 bases and J dropped 3; count of bases not matched to a gene: 4. CDR3 sequence (DNA): TGCGCCAGCAGCCCAAGGACAGGGGACACTGAAGCTTTCTTT. This sequence encodes CASSPRTGDTEAFF.

The chain couples TRBV13 to TRBJ2-7; 9 bases map to TRBD2. Trimming removed 5 bases from V and 4 bases from J; junction bases left unmatched: 12. The CDR3 has 16 residues. CDR1 PRHDT and CDR2 FYEKMQ come from the germline V gene (reference sequence). The CDR3 is CASSPPPAGGRYEQYF. CDR3 nucleotides: TGTGCCAGCAGCCCCCCACCAGCGGGGGGCCGATACGAGCAGTACTTC.

The V gene is TRBV30, the J gene TRBJ2-7; TRBD2 agrees at 9 bases. V lost 3 bases and J lost 7; bases outside the gene matches: 7. This CDR3 has 13 amino acids. CDR1 and CDR2 (germline): GTSNPN, SVGIG (reference sequence). The CDR3 here is CAWRGLAQGEQYF. In DNA, the CDR3 is TGTGCCTGGAGGGGACTAGCCCAGGGGGAGCAGTACTTC. The variable domain in full, with the rest retrieved from reference TRBV30 and TRBJ2-7, is SQTIHQWPATLVQPVGSPLSLECTVEGTSNPNLYWYRQAAGRGLQLLFYSVGIGQISSEVPQNLSASRPQDRQFILSSKKLLLSDSGFYLCAWRGLAQGEQYFGPGTRLTVT.

V usage is TRBV11-2 and J usage is TRBJ2-7; TRBD1 matches 11 bases. The CDR3 length is 16 residues. The V gene end was trimmed by 5 bases and the J gene end by 11 bases; junction bases not matched to a gene: 17. CDR1 SGHAT and CDR2 FQNNGV come from the germline V gene. The CDR3 nucleotides read TGTGCCAGCAGCGGGGCGGGCCGGACAGGGGGCACTCTCAAGTACTTC. Protein: CASSGAGRTGGTLKYF.

This clone was seen more than once but under ten times. The chain carries TRBV27 and TRBJ2-7, with a weak D call TRBD2 (5 bases). Germline V gene sequence: CDR1 MNHEY, CDR2 SMNVEV (reference sequence). CDR3 size: 18 residues. V was cut by 0 bases and J by 5 bases, with 23 bases left in between. Here the CDR3 DNA reads TGTGCCAGCAGTTTATCGGGCGTCTTCGGCAAAGGAGGAGACGAGCAGTACTTC. It yields the protein CASSLSGVFGKGGDEQYF.

This clone was seen just once. The genes are TRBV11-2 and TRBJ1-1; the match to TRBD1 covers 7 bases. The V and J ends lost 1 base and 7 bases, in that order; junction bases with no gene match: 12. Germline V gene lookup returns CDR1 SGHAT and CDR2 FQNNGV. The CDR3 sequence is 16 residues long. The CDR3 here is CASSLAPSTGKIEAFF. Here the CDR3 DNA reads TGTGCCAGCAGCTTAGCCCCTTCGACAGGGAAAATTGAAGCTTTCTTT.

Here the CDR3 DNA reads TGTGCCAGCACAGACAGGACCTACGAGCAGTACTTC. Protein: CASTDRTYEQYF. The chain is built from TRBV28 and TRBJ2-7; D is perhaps TRBD1 (6 bases). The CDR3 runs 12 residues. Germline V gives CDR1 MDHEN, CDR2 SYDVKM. The V end lost 7 bases, the J end lost 2 bases, and 9 bases lay between the germline ends.

V usage is TRBV19 and J usage is TRBJ2-7, with 8 nucleotides matching TRBD1. V shed 5 bases and J 5 bases; nucleotides not matched to a gene: 8. This CDR3 contains 14 residues. Germline lookup yields CDR1 LNHDA and CDR2 SQIVND (reference sequence). The DNA of the CDR3 is TGTGCCAGTAGTCGGATGGACAGGGTTAACGAGCAGTACTTC. Its translation: CASSRMDRVNEQYF.

The V call is TRBV7-2, the J call TRBJ1-1, with a possible D match to TRBD1 (6 bases). The V gene's germline CDR1 is SGHTA and CDR2 FQGNSA. V dropped 1 base and J dropped 1 base, with 10 bases sitting between them. The CDR3 extends over 15 amino acids. Here the CDR3 DNA reads TGTGCCAGCAGCTTAGTTGGGGGCTCGAACACTGAAGCTTTCTTT. The encoded protein is CASSLVGGSNTEAFF.

The chain links TRBV5-1 to TRBJ1-2, with D tentatively TRBD1 (5 bases). Germline CDR1 is SGHRS and CDR2 is YFSETQ. The V and J ends lost 0 bases and 0 bases respectively, with 12 bases between them. The CDR3 consists of 16 residues. In DNA form, the CDR3 reads TGCGCCAGCAGCTTGGCCGGGGGGGATGCTAACTATGGCTACACCTTC. Translation gives CASSLAGGDANYGYTF.

This rearrangement joins TRBV4-1 to TRBJ2-5; 8 bases match TRBD2. Germline CDR1 reads MGHRA; CDR2 reads YSYEKL. Trimming cost V 1 base and J 9 bases; bases outside gene matches: 13. This CDR3 comprises 16 residues. CDR3 region: CASSQGITSGVGAQYF. The CDR3 DNA follows: TGCGCCAGCAGCCAAGGGATCACTAGCGGTGTAGGGGCCCAGTACTTC.

V is TRBV4-3 and J is TRBJ2-2, with 7 bases matching TRBD1. CDR1 is LGHNA and CDR2 is YSLEER in the germline V gene. CDR3 length equals 16 residues. The V segment lost 0 bases and the J segment 7 bases; nucleotides outside the gene matches: 8. CDR3 protein: CASSQEPQGVVGELFF. CDR3 nucleotide sequence: TGCGCCAGCAGCCAAGAACCCCAGGGGGTGGTCGGGGAGCTGTTTTTT.

This clone was detected only once. This chain links TRBV7-2 with TRBJ1-1; D is perhaps TRBD1 (5 bases). CDR3 size: 14 residues. Germline CDR1 is SGHTA and CDR2 is FQGNSA. Deletions cut 1 base from V and 5 bases from J, with 11 bases between. The CDR3, as DNA: TGTGCCAGCAGCTTAGGTCCTGCAGGGACTGAAGCTTTCTTT. Residues: CASSLGPAGTEAFF. Together with reference TRBV7-2 and TRBJ1-1, the CDR3 gives the full variable domain: GAGVSQSPSNKVTEKGKDVELRCDPISGHTALYWYRQSLGQGLEFLIYFQGNSAPDKSGLPSDRFSAERTGGSVSTLTIQRTQQEDSAVYLCASSLGPAGTEAFFGQGTRLTVV.

This chain joins TRBV7-9 and TRBJ2-6; possibly TRBD2 for D (6 bases). Trimming left V 10 bases short and J 2 bases short, with 18 bases between. The CDR3 runs 16 residues. CDR1 SEHNR and CDR2 FQNEAQ come from the germline V gene (reference sequence). CDR3 loop: CATPPSRGTGANVLTF. Here the CDR3 DNA reads TGTGCCACCCCTCCCTCCCGGGGGACTGGGGCCAACGTCCTGACTTTC.

This chain links TRBV6-2 or TRBV6-3 with TRBJ2-5, with 10 bases that match TRBD2. V shed 6 bases and J 6 bases; nucleotides not matched to a gene: 4. The CDR3 spans 13 residues. Germline V lookup: CDR1 MNHEY, CDR2 SVGEGT. CDR3 region: CASSLAGGQTQYF. The CDR3 DNA is TGTGCCAGCAGCTTAGCGGGGGGACAGACCCAGTACTTC.

This clone showed up just a few times. The chain joins TRBV6-2 or TRBV6-3 to TRBJ2-5; possible D gene TRBD2, 6 bases. This CDR3 spans 16 amino acids. Germline V gene data show CDR1 as MNHEY and CDR2 as SVGEGT. The V and J ends lost 5 bases and 0 bases respectively, with 16 bases between them. DNA of the CDR3: TGTGCCAGCAGTACCAGACTAGGGCGCTACCAAGAGACCCAGTACTTC. Translating gives CASSTRLGRYQETQYF.

The chain has TRBV5-6 and TRBJ1-4; D call uncertain. With 4 bases removed from V and 8 bases from J, the gap between germline ends came to 15 bases. The germline gives CDR1 SGHDT, CDR2 YYEEEE. The CDR3 sequence is 14 residues long. The CDR3 reads CASSRDGSGEKLFF. CDR3 DNA sequence: TGTGCCAGCAGCCGGGATGGGTCAGGAGAAAAACTGTTTTTT.

The V call is TRBV18, the J call TRBJ1-3; 9 nucleotides align to TRBD1. Per germline, CDR1 KGHSH and CDR2 LQKENI. The CDR3 consists of 16 residues. V was clipped by 2 bases and J by 4 bases; unmatched bases: 6. The CDR3 bases are TGTGCCAGCTCACCATCGGGACAGGGCCCAGGAAACACCATATATTTT. It specifies CASSPSGQGPGNTIYF.

V and J are TRBV28 and TRBJ1-5; D may be TRBD1 (5 bases). The germline V gene has CDR1 MDHEN and CDR2 SYDVKM. Trimming removed 7 bases from V and 6 bases from J, with 16 bases in between. CDR3 size: 14 residues. DNA of the CDR3: TGTGCCAGCAAGGGCAGGGCGGCCGGTCAGCCCCAGCATTTT. Amino acids: CASKGRAAGQPQHF.

The chain recombines TRBV18 with TRBJ1-3; possibly TRBD1 for D (6 bases). Trimming removed 3 bases at V and 2 bases at J, with 8 bases between. This CDR3 is built from 14 residues. Per germline, CDR1 KGHSH and CDR2 LQKENI. The CDR3 bases are TGTGCCAGCTCACCCGGGACAACTGGAAACACCATATATTTT. It codes for CASSPGTTGNTIYF.

This chain uses TRBV15 with TRBJ1-3; D is ambiguous. This CDR3 spans 15 amino acids. The germline gives CDR1 LNHNV, CDR2 YYDKDF (reference sequence). V lost 1 base and J 1 base, leaving 8 bases between the germline ends. CDR3 region: CATSRGRGSGNTIYF. CDR3 nucleotide sequence: TGTGCCACCAGCAGAGGGCGAGGGTCTGGAAACACCATATATTTT.

The rearrangement links TRBV4-3 to TRBJ2-6; 7 bases are shared with TRBD1. The CDR3 consists of 18 residues. Germline V lookup: CDR1 LGHNA, CDR2 YSLEER. Germline trimming cut 2 bases from V and 0 bases from J; bases unmatched to any gene: 7. CDR3 coding DNA: TGCGCCAGCAGCCAACCGGGACAGAAACACTCTGGGGCCAACGTCCTGACTTTC. Encoded protein: CASSQPGQKHSGANVLTF.

The rearrangement joins TRBV20-1 to TRBJ1-1; TRBD1 aligns across 9 bases. The germline gives CDR1 DFQATT, CDR2 SNEGSKA (reference sequence). The CDR3 consists of 11 residues. V dropped 0 bases and J dropped 10; count of bases not matched to a gene: 0. The CDR3 here is CSARETGGAFF. In DNA, the CDR3 is TGCAGTGCTAGAGAGACAGGGGGAGCTTTCTTT.

This chain links TRBV2 with TRBJ1-6, with unresolved D. CDR3 length equals 15 residues. The germline V gene encodes CDR1 SNHLY and CDR2 FYNNEI. The V gene lost 7 bases and the J gene lost 8 bases, with 18 bases spanning the gap. The chain's CDR3 is CASKERGWEDSPLHF. Written as DNA, the CDR3 is TGTGCCAGCAAAGAACGTGGGTGGGAGGATTCACCCCTCCACTTT. The full variable domain, its missing parts supplied by reference TRBV2 and TRBJ1-6, is EPEVTQTPSHQVTQMGQEVILRCVPISNHLYFYWYRQILGQKVEFLVSFYNNEISEKSEIFDDQFSVERPDGSNFTLKIRSTKLEDSAMYFCASKERGWEDSPLHFGNGTRLTVT.

This chain joins TRBV12-3 or TRBV12-4 and TRBJ2-7, with D possibly matching TRBD1 (6 bases). This CDR3 contains 12 residues. Trimming pared 2 bases from V and 10 bases from J, leaving 12 bases between. CDR3 DNA: TGTGCCAGCAGTTTAAGGGGGTGGGGCCAGTACTTC. Protein: CASSLRGWGQYF.

This sequence joins TRBV5-4 and TRBJ2-6; D gene uncertain. The germline V gene has CDR1 SGHNT and CDR2 YYREEE (reference sequence). Between the trimmed V and J ends, which lost 0 bases and 0 bases, there was a span of 7 bases. The CDR3 contains 16 residues. CDR3 DNA sequence: TGTGCCAGCAGCTTGGCCCACAGCTCTGGGGCCAACGTCCTGACTTTC. Translated: CASSLAHSSGANVLTF.

J is TRBJ2-3 and V is TRBV6-5, with TRBD1 matching over 12 bases. CDR1 is MNHEY, CDR2 SVGAGI, per germline. V was clipped by 0 bases and J by 8 bases; unmatched bases: 6. The CDR3 extends over 16 amino acids. The CDR3 nucleotides are TGTGCCAGCAGTTACTCCGGGACAGGGGGCTTAACTACGCAGTATTTT. It codes for CASSYSGTGGLTTQYF.

The chain links TRBV18 to TRBJ2-1; weak D call: TRBD2 (5 bases). CDR3 length equals 15 residues. V was pared by 2 bases and J by 2 bases, with 10 bases between. Germline CDR1 is KGHSH and CDR2 is LQKENI. CDR3 nucleotide sequence: TGTGCCAGCTCACCAAATAGCGCCGCCTACAATGAGCAGTTCTTC. This sequence encodes CASSPNSAAYNEQFF.

This clone showed up just a few times. DNA of the CDR3: TGTGCCACCAGCGAGCCTAACGGGTTCTCTGGAAACACCATATATTTT. Translating it yields CATSEPNGFSGNTIYF. The V and J genes are TRBV15 and TRBJ1-3; no firm D call. The CDR3 covers 16 residues. Trimming pared 5 bases from V and 0 bases from J, leaving 14 bases between. Looked up from germline, CDR1 is LNHNV and CDR2 is YYDKDF (reference sequence).

V gene TRBV5-1 combines with J gene TRBJ2-1; TRBD2 aligns across 9 bases. Trimming cost V 0 bases and J 5 bases; bases outside gene matches: 3. The CDR3 length is 15 residues. Germline lookup yields CDR1 SGHRS and CDR2 YFSETQ. The CDR3 sequence is CASSLERLADNEQFF. DNA for the CDR3: TGCGCCAGCAGCTTGGAACGACTAGCGGACAATGAGCAGTTCTTC.